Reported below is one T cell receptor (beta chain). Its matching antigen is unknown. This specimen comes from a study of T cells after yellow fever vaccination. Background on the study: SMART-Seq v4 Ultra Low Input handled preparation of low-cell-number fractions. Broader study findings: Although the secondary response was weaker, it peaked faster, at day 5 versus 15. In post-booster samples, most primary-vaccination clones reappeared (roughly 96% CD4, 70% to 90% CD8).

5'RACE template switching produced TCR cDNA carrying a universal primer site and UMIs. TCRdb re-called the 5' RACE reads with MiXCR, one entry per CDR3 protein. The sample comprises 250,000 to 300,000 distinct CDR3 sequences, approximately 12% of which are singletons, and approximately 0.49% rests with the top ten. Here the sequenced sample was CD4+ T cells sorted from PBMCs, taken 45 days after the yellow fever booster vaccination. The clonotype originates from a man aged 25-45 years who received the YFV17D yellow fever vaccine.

CDR3 residues: CASSLLGYFAGGLSYNEQFF. The CDR3 DNA reads as TGTGCCAGCAGCCTCTTAGGGTATTTTGCGGGAGGTCTCTCCTACAATGAGCAGTTCTTC. The rearrangement joins TRBV13 to TRBJ2-1; 8 bases fit TRBD2. CDR1 is PRHDT, CDR2 FYEKMQ, per germline (reference sequence). V shed 5 bases and J 0 bases; nucleotides not matched to a gene: 18. The CDR3 loop spans 20 amino acids.